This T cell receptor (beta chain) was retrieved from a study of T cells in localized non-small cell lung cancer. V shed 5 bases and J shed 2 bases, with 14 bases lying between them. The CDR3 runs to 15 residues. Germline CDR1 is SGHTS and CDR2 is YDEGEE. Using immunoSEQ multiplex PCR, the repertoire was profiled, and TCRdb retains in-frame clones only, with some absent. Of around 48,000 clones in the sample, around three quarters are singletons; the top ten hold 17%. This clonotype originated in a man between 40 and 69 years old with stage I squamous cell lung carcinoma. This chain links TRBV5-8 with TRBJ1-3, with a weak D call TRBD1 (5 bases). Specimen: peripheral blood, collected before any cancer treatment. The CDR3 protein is CASSSQGWAGNTIYF. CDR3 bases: TGTGCCAGCAGTTCTCAGGGATGGGCTGGAAACACCATATATTTT.